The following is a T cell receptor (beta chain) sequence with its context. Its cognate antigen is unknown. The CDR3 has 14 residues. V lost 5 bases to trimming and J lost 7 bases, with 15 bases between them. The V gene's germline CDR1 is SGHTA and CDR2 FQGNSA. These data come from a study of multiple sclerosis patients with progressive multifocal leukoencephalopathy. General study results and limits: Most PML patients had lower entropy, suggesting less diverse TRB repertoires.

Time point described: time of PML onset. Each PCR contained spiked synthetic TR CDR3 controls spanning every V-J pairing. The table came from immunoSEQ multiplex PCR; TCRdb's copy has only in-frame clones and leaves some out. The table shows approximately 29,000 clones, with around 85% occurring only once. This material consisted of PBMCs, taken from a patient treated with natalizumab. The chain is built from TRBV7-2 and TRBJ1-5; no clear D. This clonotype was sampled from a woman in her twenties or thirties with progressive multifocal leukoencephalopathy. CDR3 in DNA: TGTGCCAGCAGCCCCAGTAGGGATTGGCAGCCCCAGCATTTT. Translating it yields CASSPSRDWQPQHF. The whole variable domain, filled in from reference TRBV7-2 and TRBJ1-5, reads GAGVSQSPSNKVTEKGKDVELRCDPISGHTALYWYRQSLGQGLEFLIYFQGNSAPDKSGLPSDRFSAERTGGSVSTLTIQRTQQEDSAVYLCASSPSRDWQPQHFGDGTRLSIL.